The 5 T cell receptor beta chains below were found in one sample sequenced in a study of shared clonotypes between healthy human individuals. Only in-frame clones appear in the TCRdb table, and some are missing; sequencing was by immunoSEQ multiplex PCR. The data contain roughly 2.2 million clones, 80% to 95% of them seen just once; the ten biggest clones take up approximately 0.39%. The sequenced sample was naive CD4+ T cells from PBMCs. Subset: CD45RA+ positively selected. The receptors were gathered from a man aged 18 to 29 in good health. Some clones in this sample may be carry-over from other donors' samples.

As DNA, the CDR3 is TGCGCCAGCAGCTTGGCTACAGTCCAAGAGACCCAGTACTTC. It translates to CASSLATVQETQYF. The chain is built from TRBV5-1 and TRBJ2-5, with D unresolved. The CDR3 sequence is 14 residues long. V dropped 0 bases and J dropped 1 base, with 7 bases sitting between them. Germline loops: CDR1 SGHRS, CDR2 YFSETQ. The variable domain in full, completed from reference TRBV5-1 and TRBJ2-5, reads KAGVTQTPRYLIKTRGQQVTLSCSPISGHRSVSWYQQTPGQGLQFLFEYFSETQRNKGNFPGRFSGRQFSNSRSEMNVSTLELGDSALYLCASSLATVQETQYFGPGTRLLVL.

The CDR3 DNA reads as TGTGCCAGCAGCTTAGGGTGGAGCTCTGGGGCCAACGTCCTGACTTTC. Its translation: CASSLGWSSGANVLTF. The chain joins TRBV7-3 to TRBJ2-6; no clear D gene. This CDR3 has 16 residues. Trimming cost V 2 bases and J 0 bases, with 8 bases left between them. In germline, CDR1 is SGHTA, CDR2 FQGTGA.

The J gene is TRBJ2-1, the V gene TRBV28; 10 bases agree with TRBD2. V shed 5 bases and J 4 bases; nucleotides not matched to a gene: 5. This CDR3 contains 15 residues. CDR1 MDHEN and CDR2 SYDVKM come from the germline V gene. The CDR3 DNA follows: TGTGCCAGCAGTACTATAGCGGGAGGTTACAATGAGCAGTTCTTC. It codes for CASSTIAGGYNEQFF.

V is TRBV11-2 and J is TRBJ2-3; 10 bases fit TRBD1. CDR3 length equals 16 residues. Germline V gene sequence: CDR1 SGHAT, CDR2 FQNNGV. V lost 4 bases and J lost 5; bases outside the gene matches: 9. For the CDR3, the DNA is TGTGCCAGCAGCTCCTCCGGGACAGGGGTGGGAGATACGCAGTATTTT. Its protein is CASSSSGTGVGDTQYF.

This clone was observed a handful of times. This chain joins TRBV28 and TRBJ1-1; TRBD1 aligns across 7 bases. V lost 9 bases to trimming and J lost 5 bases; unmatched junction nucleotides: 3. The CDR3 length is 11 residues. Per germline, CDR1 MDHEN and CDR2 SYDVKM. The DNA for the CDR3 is TGTGCCAGTACAGGGGCGACTGAAGCTTTCTTT. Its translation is CASTGATEAFF.